Listed below are T cell receptor beta chains from one sample, sequenced in a study of OX40 agonist ivuxolimab in advanced cancers. Assay used: immunoSEQ multiplex PCR; TCRdb lists only in-frame clones, some missing. The sample has 77,000 or so clones, roughly 88% seen once. The sample consisted of CD4+ or CD8+ T cells sorted from blood, taken in a trial of the OX40 agonist ivuxolimab. The receptors stem from an adult with an advanced solid tumor such as melanoma, head and neck, liver or kidney cancer. Both conserved end residues are part of each CDR3. Fields, in order: D gene, V gene, J gene, clone size, CDR3 protein, CDR3 DNA. A D gene is named only where the DNA matches it firmly. Size tells how often a clone was seen (once, few, many) or the class of an expanded clone, and some rows leave it out.

>TRBD2|TRBV5-4|TRBJ2-7|once
CASSRLAGALNYEQYF
TGTGCCAGCAGCCGCTTAGCGGGGGCGCTGAACTACGAGCAGTACTTC
>-|TRBV5-4|TRBJ1-3|-
CASSTSRSSGNTIYF
TGTGCCAGCAGCACATCTAGGAGCTCTGGAAACACCATATATTTT
>-|TRBV5-1|TRBJ2-6|-
CASSLVAASGANVLTF
TGCGCCAGCAGCTTGGTAGCCGCCTCTGGGGCCAACGTCCTGACTTTC
>-|TRBV5-5|TRBJ1-5|-
CASSLEGGGQPQHF
TGTGCCAGCAGCTTGGAGGGCGGGGGTCAGCCCCAGCATTTT
>-|TRBV9|TRBJ1-2|-
CASSQQDGYGYTF
TGTGCCAGCAGCCAACAAGACGGCTATGGCTACACCTTC
>-|TRBV5-1|TRBJ1-4|-
CASSKGAGTSEKLFF
TGCGCCAGCAGCAAGGGAGCCGGGACAAGCGAAAAACTGTTTTTT
>TRBD1|TRBV7-9|TRBJ2-7|-
CASTPAPGQGNYEQYF
TGTGCCAGCACCCCTGCCCCTGGACAGGGAAATTACGAGCAGTACTTC
>-|TRBV6-6|TRBJ2-5|-
CASSYLPPSQETQYF
TGTGCCAGCAGTTACTTACCCCCGTCCCAAGAGACCCAGTACTTC
>TRBD1|TRBV29-1|TRBJ1-1|-
CSVGAGDRGRAFF
TGCAGCGTAGGCGCAGGGGACAGGGGAAGAGCTTTCTTT
>TRBD1|TRBV7-6|TRBJ1-1|-
CASSGTGGLTEAFF
TGTGCCAGCAGCGGCACAGGGGGCCTCACTGAAGCTTTCTTT
>-|TRBV6-6|TRBJ1-1|-
CASSYSMVRLDTEAFF
TGTGCCAGCAGTTACTCGATGGTCCGTCTGGACACTGAAGCTTTCTTT
>TRBD2|TRBV19|TRBJ2-1|-
CASRRGAGGQNEQFF
TGTGCCAGCCGTAGGGGCGCGGGAGGCCAAAATGAGCAGTTCTTC
>TRBD1|TRBV5-4|TRBJ2-7|-
CASSSTDRLNEQYF
TGTGCCAGCAGCTCGACGGACAGGCTCAACGAGCAGTACTTC
>-|TRBV19|TRBJ1-5|once
CASVRGGQPQHF
TGTGCCAGTGTCCGAGGGGGTCAGCCCCAGCATTTT
>TRBD2|TRBV11-2|TRBJ2-1|-
CASSLSGRGYNEQFF
TGTGCCAGCAGCTTGAGCGGGAGGGGCTACAATGAGCAGTTCTTC